This T cell receptor (beta chain) appears in the sequencing data of a study of CD8 T cells in Susac syndrome. Sequencing of TCR beta was undertaken in CD8+ and CD4+ T cells derived from blood. Negative isolation yielded CD8+ and CD4+ T cells; FACS enriched TEMRA cells. The V gene lost 1 base and the J gene lost 5 bases, with 12 bases spanning the gap. The CDR3 covers 14 residues. Germline-derived CDR1 and CDR2 are SEHNR and FQNEAQ (reference sequence). This clonotype was observed a few times. Random hexamers were used to reverse transcribe an amount of 0.5 to 1 ug RNA. Each CDR3 protein gets one entry after TCRdb re-called the immunoSEQ multiplex PCR reads with MiXCR. The sample holds approximately 190,000 distinct CDR3 sequences, approximately 93% seen once.

The sequenced sample consisted of CD4+ T cells from PBMCs. The origin of this receptor is a human donor in good health. The chain uses TRBV7-9 and TRBJ2-7, with unresolved D. In DNA form, the CDR3 reads TGTGCCAGCAGCTTAGACTCGTCCGGCAACGAGCAGTACTTC. It translates to CASSLDSSGNEQYF.